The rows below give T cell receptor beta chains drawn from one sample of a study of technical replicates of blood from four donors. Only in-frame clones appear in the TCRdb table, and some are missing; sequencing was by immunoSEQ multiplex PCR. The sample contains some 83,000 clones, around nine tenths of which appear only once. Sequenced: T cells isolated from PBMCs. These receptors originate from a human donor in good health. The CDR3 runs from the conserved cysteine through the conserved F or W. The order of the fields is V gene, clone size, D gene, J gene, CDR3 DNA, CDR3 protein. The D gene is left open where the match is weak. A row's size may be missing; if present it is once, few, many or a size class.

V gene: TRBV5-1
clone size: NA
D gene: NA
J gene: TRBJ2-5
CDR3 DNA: TGCGCCAGCAGCTTGGGTCTCGCCCAGGGGGAGACCCAGTACTTC
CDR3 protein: CASSLGLAQGETQYF

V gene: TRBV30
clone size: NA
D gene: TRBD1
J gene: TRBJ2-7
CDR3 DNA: TGTGCCTGGAGTACCCTGGACAGGGCCTACGAGCAGTACTTC
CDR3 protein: CAWSTLDRAYEQYF

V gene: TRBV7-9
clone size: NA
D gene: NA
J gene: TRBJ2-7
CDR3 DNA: TGTGCCAGCAGCTCAACAGGTTCGCCATTCTACGAGCAGTACTTC
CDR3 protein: CASSSTGSPFYEQYF

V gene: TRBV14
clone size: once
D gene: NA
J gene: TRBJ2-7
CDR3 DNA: TGTGCCAGCAGCCACGGGAGCTCCTACGAGCAGTACTTC
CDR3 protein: CASSHGSSYEQYF

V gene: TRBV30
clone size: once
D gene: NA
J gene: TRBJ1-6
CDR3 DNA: TGTGCCTGGAGTGTACTTTTGGGGAGCTCCTATAATTCACCCCTCCACTTT
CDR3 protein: CAWSVLLGSSYNSPLHF

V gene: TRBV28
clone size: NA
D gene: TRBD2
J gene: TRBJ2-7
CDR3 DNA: TGTGCCAGCAGCCCTACTAGCGGGGCGAAACTCTCCTACGAGCAGTACTTC
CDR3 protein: CASSPTSGAKLSYEQYF

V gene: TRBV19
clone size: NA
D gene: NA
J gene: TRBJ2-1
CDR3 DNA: TGTGCCAGTAGTATAGAAGGTCAGAGCGGTGAGCAGTTCTTC
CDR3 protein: CASSIEGQSGEQFF

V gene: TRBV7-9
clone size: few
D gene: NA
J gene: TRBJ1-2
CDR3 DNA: TGTGCCAGCAGCTTGCCAGGGTACCATGGCTACACCTTC
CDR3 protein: CASSLPGYHGYTF

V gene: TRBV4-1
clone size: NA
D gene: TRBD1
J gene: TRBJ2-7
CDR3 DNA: TGCGCCAGCAGCCTCGGACAGGGGGGCCTCGACGAGCAGTACTTC
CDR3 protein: CASSLGQGGLDEQYF

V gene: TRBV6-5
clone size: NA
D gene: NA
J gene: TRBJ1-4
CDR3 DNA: TGTGCCAGCAGTTACGGTGAGGGCAAAAAACTGTTTTTT
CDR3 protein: CASSYGEGKKLFF

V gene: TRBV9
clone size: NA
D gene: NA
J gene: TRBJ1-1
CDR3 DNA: TGTGCCAGCAGCGTAGTCGGGGTAGGGACTGAAGCTTTCTTT
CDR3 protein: CASSVVGVGTEAFF

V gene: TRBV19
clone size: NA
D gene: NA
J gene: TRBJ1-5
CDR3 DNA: TGTGCCAGTAGTATGTCGGGGGGGGTTGGCAATCAGCCCCAGCATTTT
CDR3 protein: CASSMSGGVGNQPQHF

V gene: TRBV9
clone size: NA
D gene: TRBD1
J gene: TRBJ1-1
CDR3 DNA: TGTGCCAGCAGCGCCGGAATCCGGGACAGCCTGAACACTGAAGCTTTCTTT
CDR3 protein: CASSAGIRDSLNTEAFF

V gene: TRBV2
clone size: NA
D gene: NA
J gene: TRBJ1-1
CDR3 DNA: TGTGCCAGCAGTGATAAGGTCGGGAATATAGAAGCTTTCTTT
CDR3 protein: CASSDKVGNIEAFF

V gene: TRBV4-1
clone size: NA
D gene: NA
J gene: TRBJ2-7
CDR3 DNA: TGCGCCAGCAGCCCGGAGGGCCTTTACGAGCAGTACTTC
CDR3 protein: CASSPEGLYEQYF

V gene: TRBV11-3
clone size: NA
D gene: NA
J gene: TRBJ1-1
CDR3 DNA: TGTGCCAGCAGCGCACGGGGGGTGGTCACTGAAGCTTTCTTT
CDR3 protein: CASSARGVVTEAFF

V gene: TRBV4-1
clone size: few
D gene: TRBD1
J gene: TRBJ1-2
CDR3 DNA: TGCGCCAGCAGCCAAGCAGGGGGCGCTGGCTATGGCTACACCTTC
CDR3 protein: CASSQAGGAGYGYTF

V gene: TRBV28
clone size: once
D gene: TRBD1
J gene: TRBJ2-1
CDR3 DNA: TGTGCCAGCAGTCTTCCTACCCAAGGGACAGCTTACAATGAGCAGTTCTTC
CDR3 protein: CASSLPTQGTAYNEQFF

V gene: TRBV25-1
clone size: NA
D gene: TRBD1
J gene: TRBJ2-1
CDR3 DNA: TGTGCCAGCAGTCCTCGACAGGGCGCCTACAATGAGCAGTTCTTC
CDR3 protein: CASSPRQGAYNEQFF

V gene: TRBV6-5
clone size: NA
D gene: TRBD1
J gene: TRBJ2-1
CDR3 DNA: TGTGCCAGCAGTCCCGGGACAGGGGGGCTTGAGCAGTTCTTC
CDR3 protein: CASSPGTGGLEQFF

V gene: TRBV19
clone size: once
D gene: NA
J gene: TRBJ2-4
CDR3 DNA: TGTGCCAGTAGTATCAAGGGGACTCCTGAAAACATTCAGTACTTC
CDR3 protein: CASSIKGTPENIQYF

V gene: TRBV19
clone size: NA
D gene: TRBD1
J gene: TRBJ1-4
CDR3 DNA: TGTGCCAGTAACCTGGGACAGTTGGAAGAACTGTTTTTT
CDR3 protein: CASNLGQLEELFF

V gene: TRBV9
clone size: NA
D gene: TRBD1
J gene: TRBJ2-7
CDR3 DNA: TGTGCCAGCAGCGTAGGGACAGGGTACTACGAGCAGTACTTC
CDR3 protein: CASSVGTGYYEQYF

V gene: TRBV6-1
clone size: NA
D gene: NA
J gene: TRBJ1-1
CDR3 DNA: TGTGCCAGCAGTGCCTATCAGGCCAACACTGAAGCTTTCTTT
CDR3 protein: CASSAYQANTEAFF

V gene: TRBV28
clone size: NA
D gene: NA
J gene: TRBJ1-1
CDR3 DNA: TGTGCCAGCACCTCAGGGTTCGGCACTGAAGCTTTCTTT
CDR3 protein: CASTSGFGTEAFF

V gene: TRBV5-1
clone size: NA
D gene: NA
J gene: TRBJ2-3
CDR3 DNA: TGCGCCAGCAGCTGGGCTGTAGCGGAGATAGATACGCAGTATTTT
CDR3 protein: CASSWAVAEIDTQYF

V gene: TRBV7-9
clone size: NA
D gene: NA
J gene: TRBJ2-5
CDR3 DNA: TGTGCCAGCAGCTTCCCCCAGGGTCCAATTGCAGAGACCCAGTACTTC
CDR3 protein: CASSFPQGPIAETQYF

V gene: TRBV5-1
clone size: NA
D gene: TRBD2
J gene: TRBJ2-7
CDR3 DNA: TGCGCCAGCAGCTTGGGGGCTAGCGGGATGAGAACGACCTACGAGCAGTACTTC
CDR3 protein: CASSLGASGMRTTYEQYF

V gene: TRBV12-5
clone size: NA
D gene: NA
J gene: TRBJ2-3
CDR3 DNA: TGTGCTAGTGGTTTTGGTCAACAATCGGATACGCAGTATTTT
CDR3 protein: CASGFGQQSDTQYF

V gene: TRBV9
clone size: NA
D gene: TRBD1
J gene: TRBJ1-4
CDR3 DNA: TGTGCCAGCGGAGAACAGGGGGCTTGGGAAAAACTGTTTTTT
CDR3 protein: CASGEQGAWEKLFF

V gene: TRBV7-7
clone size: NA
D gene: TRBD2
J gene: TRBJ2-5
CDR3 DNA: TGTGCTAGCAGCCGCCAGCTAGCGGGGAATGGGGAGACCCAGTACTTC
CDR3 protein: CASSRQLAGNGETQYF

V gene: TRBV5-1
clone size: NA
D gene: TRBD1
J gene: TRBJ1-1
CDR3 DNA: TGCGCCAGCCTGACAGGGCAAGGAGGCACTGAAGCTTTCTTT
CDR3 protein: CASLTGQGGTEAFF

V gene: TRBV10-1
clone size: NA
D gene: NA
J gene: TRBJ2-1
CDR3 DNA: TGCGCCACCAAGTCATGGGGGGTCGGTGGCAATGAGCAGTTCTTC
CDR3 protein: CATKSWGVGGNEQFF

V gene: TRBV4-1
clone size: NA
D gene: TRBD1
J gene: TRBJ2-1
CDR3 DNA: TGCGCCAGCAGCCCCCGACAGGGGACCAATGAGCAGTTCTTC
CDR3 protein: CASSPRQGTNEQFF

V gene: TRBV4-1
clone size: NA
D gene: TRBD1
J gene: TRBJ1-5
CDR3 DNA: TGCGCCAGCAGCCAAGGCATACGACAGGGCCAGCCCCAGCATTTT
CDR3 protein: CASSQGIRQGQPQHF

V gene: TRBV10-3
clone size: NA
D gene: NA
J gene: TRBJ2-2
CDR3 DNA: TGTGCCATCAGTGGGCAACCCGGGGAGCTGTTTTTT
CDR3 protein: CAISGQPGELFF

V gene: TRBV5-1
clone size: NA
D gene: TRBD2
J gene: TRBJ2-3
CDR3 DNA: TGCGCCAGCAGCCTACCCAAGCGGGGGGACGAAGATACGCAGTATTTT
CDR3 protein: CASSLPKRGDEDTQYF

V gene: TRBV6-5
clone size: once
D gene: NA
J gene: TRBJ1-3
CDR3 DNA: TGTGCCAGCAGTTACTCTGGCGGGGCTGCTGGAAACACCATATATTTT
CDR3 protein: CASSYSGGAAGNTIYF

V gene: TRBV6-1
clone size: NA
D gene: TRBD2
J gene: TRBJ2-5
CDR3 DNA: TGTGCCAGCAGTGAAGATTCCCAAACTAGCGGGGGGACCTTGGCCGAAGAGACCCAGTACTTC
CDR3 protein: CASSEDSQTSGGTLAEETQYF

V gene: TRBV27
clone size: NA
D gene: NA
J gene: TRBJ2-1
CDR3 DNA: TGTGCCAGCAGTCCACTCGGACAGGGAGGGGCGGTGGAGCAGTTCTTC
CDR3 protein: CASSPLGQGGAVEQFF

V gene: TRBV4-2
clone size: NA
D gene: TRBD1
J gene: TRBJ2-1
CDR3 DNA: TGTGCCAGCTCCCAGGGGGCCTCGAATGAGCAGTTCTTC
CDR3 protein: CASSQGASNEQFF

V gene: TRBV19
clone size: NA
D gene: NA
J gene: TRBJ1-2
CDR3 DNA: TGTGCCAGTAGTCTACAGGGTTCTTCCTATGGCTACACCTTC
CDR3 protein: CASSLQGSSYGYTF

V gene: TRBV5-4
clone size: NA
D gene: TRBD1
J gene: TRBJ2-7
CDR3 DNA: TGTGCCAGCAGCTTGGCAGGGGGCATGGGCTACGAGCAGTACTTC
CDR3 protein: CASSLAGGMGYEQYF

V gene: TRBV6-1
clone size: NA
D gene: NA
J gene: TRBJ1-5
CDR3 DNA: TGTGCCAGCAGTGATCAGGGTAGCAATCAGCCCCAGCATTTT
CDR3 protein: CASSDQGSNQPQHF

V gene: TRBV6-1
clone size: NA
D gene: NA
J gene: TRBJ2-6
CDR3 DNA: TGTGCCAGCAGTCTAGGGGTCTCTGGGGCCAACGTCCTGACTTTC
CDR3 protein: CASSLGVSGANVLTF

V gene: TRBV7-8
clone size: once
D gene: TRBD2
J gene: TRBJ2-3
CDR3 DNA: TGTGCCAGCAGCGTATTAGCGGGGAAAACAGATACGCAGTATTTT
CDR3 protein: CASSVLAGKTDTQYF

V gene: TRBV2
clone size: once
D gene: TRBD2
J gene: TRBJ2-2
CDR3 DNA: TGTGCCAGCAGTCTGACTAGCGCACGAGGCACCGGGGAGCTGTTTTTT
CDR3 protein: CASSLTSARGTGELFF

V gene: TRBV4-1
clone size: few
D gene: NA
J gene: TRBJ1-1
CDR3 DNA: TGCGCCAGCAGCCAAGGGCTTGTGAACACTGAAGCTTTCTTT
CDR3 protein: CASSQGLVNTEAFF

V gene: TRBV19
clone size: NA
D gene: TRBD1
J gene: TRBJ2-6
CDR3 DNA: TGTGCCAGTAGCAAACAGGGGGCATCATCTGGGGCCAACGTCCTGACTTTC
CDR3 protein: CASSKQGASSGANVLTF

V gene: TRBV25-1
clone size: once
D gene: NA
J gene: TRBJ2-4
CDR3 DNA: TGTGCCAGCAGTGCCGGGACATCCCTAGCCAAAAACATTCAGTACTTC
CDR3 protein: CASSAGTSLAKNIQYF

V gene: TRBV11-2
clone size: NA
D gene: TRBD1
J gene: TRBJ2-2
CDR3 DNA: TGTGCCAGCAGCTTAACACAGGGGAACTACGGGGGGGAGCTGTTTTTT
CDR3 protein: CASSLTQGNYGGELFF

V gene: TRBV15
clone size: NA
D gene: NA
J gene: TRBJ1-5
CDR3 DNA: TGTGCCACTGCGCAGGGATATAGTCAGCCCCAGCATTTT
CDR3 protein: CATAQGYSQPQHF

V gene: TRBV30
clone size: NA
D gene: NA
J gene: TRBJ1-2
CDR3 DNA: TGTGCCTGGAGTGTCGGGGGGGGACCCTATGGCTACACCTTC
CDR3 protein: CAWSVGGGPYGYTF